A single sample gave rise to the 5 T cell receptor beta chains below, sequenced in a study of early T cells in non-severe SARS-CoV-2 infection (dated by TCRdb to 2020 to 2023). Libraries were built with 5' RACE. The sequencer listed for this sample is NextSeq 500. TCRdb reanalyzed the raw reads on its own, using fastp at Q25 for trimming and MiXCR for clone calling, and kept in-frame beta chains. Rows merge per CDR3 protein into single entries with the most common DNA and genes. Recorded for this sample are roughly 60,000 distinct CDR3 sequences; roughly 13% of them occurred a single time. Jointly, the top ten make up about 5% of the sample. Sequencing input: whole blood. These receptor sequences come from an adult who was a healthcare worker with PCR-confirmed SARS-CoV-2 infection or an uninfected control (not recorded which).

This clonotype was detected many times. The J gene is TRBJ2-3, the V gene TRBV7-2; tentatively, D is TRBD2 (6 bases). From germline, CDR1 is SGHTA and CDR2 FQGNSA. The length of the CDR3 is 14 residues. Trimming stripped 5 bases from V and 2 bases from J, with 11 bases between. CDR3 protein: CASSERAYTDTQYF. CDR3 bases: TGTGCCAGCAGCGAGCGGGCCTACACAGATACGCAGTATTTT.

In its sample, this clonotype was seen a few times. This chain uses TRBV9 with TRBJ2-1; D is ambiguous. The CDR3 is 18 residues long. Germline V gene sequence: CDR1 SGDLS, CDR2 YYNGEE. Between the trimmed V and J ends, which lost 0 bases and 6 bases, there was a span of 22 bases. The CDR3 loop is CASSVELFAFRTLNEQFF. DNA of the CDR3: TGTGCCAGCAGCGTAGAGCTATTTGCGTTCAGAACTCTCAATGAGCAGTTCTTC. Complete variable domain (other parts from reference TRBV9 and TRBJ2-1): DSGVTQTPKHLITATGQRVTLRCSPRSGDLSVYWYQQSLDQGLQFLIQYYNGEERAKGNILERFSAQQFPDLHSELNLSSLELGDSALYFCASSVELFAFRTLNEQFFGPGTRLTVL.

CDR3 amino acids: CASSNGLAGGLNNEQFF. For the CDR3, the DNA is TGTGCCAGCAGCAACGGACTAGCGGGGGGCCTAAACAATGAGCAGTTCTTC. J is TRBJ2-1 and V is TRBV11-2; 14 bases are shared with TRBD2. Germline values: CDR1 SGHAT, CDR2 FQNNGV. This CDR3 comprises 17 residues. V was pared by 5 bases and J by 5 bases, with 8 bases of the junction left unmatched.

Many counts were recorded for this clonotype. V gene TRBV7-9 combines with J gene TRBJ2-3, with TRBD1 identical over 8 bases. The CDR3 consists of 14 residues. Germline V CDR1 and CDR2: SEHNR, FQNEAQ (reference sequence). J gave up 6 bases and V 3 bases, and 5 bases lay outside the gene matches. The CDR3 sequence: CASSFDRGPDTQYF. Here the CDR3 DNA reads TGTGCCAGCAGCTTCGACAGGGGCCCCGATACGCAGTATTTT.

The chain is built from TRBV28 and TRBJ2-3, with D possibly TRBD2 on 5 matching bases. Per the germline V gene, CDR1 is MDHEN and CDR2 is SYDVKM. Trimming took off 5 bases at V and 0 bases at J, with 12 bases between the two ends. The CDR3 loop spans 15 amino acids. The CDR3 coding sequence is TGTGCCAGCAGTCCCCCGCGGACTAGCACAGATACGCAGTATTTT. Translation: CASSPPRTSTDTQYF.